This T cell receptor beta chain was identified in a study of blood T cell repertoires in COVID-19. Study-wide background: T cells, B-cell-depleted T cells, or PBMCs provided the cDNA or gDNA that served as material.

This CDR3 has 13 residues. CDR1 and CDR2 from the germline V gene are SGHAT and FQNNGV. V lost 2 bases to trimming and J lost 4 bases, with 8 bases between them. Per the original methods: Estimated nucleated cell counts came from reference gene primer amplification. This table comes from immunoSEQ multiplex PCR, and its TCRdb copy is limited to in-frame clones, with some not included. The V and J calls and clone size were taken over from that table, and D and trimming were inferred from the DNA. The table lists 150,000 to 200,000 clones, under 90% of them singletons. This clonotype was obtained from a woman of 80 years or more with active or convalescent COVID-19. The sequenced sample consisted of peripheral blood. The chain links TRBV11-2 to TRBJ2-5, with D perhaps TRBD1 (6 bases). This chain's CDR3 is CASSLQGRETQYF. In DNA, the CDR3 is TGTGCCAGCAGCTTACAGGGGAGAGAGACCCAGTACTTC.